One and the same sample provided the 21 T cell receptor beta chains below, sequenced in a study of cytomegalovirus exposure and HLA in healthy donors. Here immunoSEQ multiplex PCR was the method, and the copy in TCRdb shows in-frame clones only, minus some. The table records 240,000 or so clones, approximately 83% of them present only once. The sequenced sample consisted of PBMCs. The receptors were sampled from a woman in her twenties or thirties in good health and CMV-seropositive.

The chain combines TRBV28 with TRBJ1-4, with D hard to call. The CDR3 length is 13 residues. Trimming removed 5 bases from V and 5 bases from J, with 9 bases in between. CDR1 and CDR2 (germline): MDHEN, SYDVKM. CDR3: CASSPGFNEKLFF. The CDR3 coding sequence is TGTGCCAGCAGTCCAGGTTTCAATGAAAAACTGTTTTTT. Full variable domain (rest looked up from reference TRBV28 and TRBJ1-4): DVKVTQSSRYLVKRTGEKVFLECVQDMDHENMFWYRQDPGLGLRLIYFSYDVKMKEKGDIPEGYSVSREKKERFSLILESASTNQTSMYLCASSPGFNEKLFFGSGTQLSVL.

This clone has a single count. The rearrangement joins TRBV14 to TRBJ2-1; TRBD1 aligns across 10 bases. CDR1 and CDR2 from the germline V gene are SGHDN and FVKESK. The CDR3 is made up of 16 amino acids. Unmatched junction bases numbered 5, after V lost 0 bases and J lost 6 bases. The CDR3 spells CASSQDWGTGVNEQFF. Written as DNA, the CDR3 is TGTGCCAGCAGCCAAGATTGGGGGACAGGGGTCAATGAGCAGTTCTTC.

The rearrangement joins TRBV10-1 to TRBJ2-3; 10 nucleotides agree with TRBD2. V lost 6 bases, J lost 2 bases, and 8 bases stayed unmatched. Germline V gene data show CDR1 as WNHNN and CDR2 as SYGVQD (reference sequence). The CDR3 extends over 16 amino acids. Here the CDR3 DNA reads TGCGCCAGCAGCCTTCTAGCGGGAGTACCCACAGATACGCAGTATTTT. Its translation: CASSLLAGVPTDTQYF.

This clone was detected only once. The chain recombines TRBV7-8 with TRBJ2-2, with D uncertain. V was shortened by 1 base and J by 4 bases, with 10 bases between the two germline ends. There are 15 residues in the CDR3. CDR1 and CDR2 from the germline V gene are SGHVS and FQNEAQ. Here the CDR3 DNA reads TGTGCCAGCAGCTTAGTGGCTAGGAGCACCGGGGAGCTGTTTTTT. Translation: CASSLVARSTGELFF.

The chain links TRBV27 to TRBJ2-5; tentative D call: TRBD2 (6 bases). Per germline, CDR1 MNHEY and CDR2 SMNVEV (reference sequence). This CDR3 region has 16 residues. Trimming removed 3 bases from V and 2 bases from J, with 16 bases in between. The CDR3 DNA sequence: TGTGCCAGCAGTTTTGGCCCAAACGGGGGACAAGAGACCCAGTACTTC. It specifies CASSFGPNGGQETQYF.

This clone has just one count. The J gene is TRBJ2-7, the V gene TRBV6-5; tentative D call: TRBD2 (6 bases). V was trimmed by 5 bases and J by 2 bases, leaving 13 bases between them. This CDR3 is 14 amino acids long. From germline, CDR1 is MNHEY and CDR2 SVGAGI. CDR3 nucleotide sequence: TGTGCCAGCAGTACCGGCGGGGCCGCCTACGAGCAGTACTTC. Amino acids: CASSTGGAAYEQYF.

The chain employs TRBV19 and TRBJ2-2, with D possibly being TRBD2 (6 bases). The V gene's germline CDR1 is LNHDA and CDR2 SQIVND (reference sequence). There are 17 residues in the CDR3. Trimming left V 7 bases short and J 4 bases short, with 22 bases between. The CDR3 sequence: CASTSWSGRGTTGELFF. CDR3 DNA: TGTGCCAGTACCTCCTGGTCCGGGAGAGGGACCACCGGGGAGCTGTTTTTT.

J is TRBJ1-1 and V is TRBV13; D uncertain. V lost 4 bases and J lost 10, with 13 bases in between. CDR3 length: 12 amino acids. The V gene's germline CDR1 is PRHDT and CDR2 FYEKMQ (reference sequence). Here the CDR3 reads CASSSILFGAFF. The DNA of the CDR3 is TGTGCCAGCAGCTCCATTCTCTTCGGAGCTTTCTTT.

This rearrangement joins TRBV21-1 to TRBJ1-4; the table names TRBD1, a call not compared with the DNA. TRBV21-1 is reported as a pseudogene. The CDR3 totals 19 residues. The CDR3 DNA sequence: TGTGCCAGCAGCAAAGTGACGACGCAGGGGGAAGCGGTTAGTGAAAAACTGTTTTTT. This codes for CASSKVTTQGEAVSEKLFF.

CDR3 region: CASSVPGALLYEQYF. In nucleotides, the CDR3 is TGTGCCAGCAGCGTTCCAGGGGCCCTCCTTTACGAGCAGTACTTC. The V call is TRBV9, the J call TRBJ2-7; a weak D match, TRBD1 (6 bases). Trimming cost V 2 bases and J 4 bases, with 16 bases left between them. CDR1 is SGDLS and CDR2 is YYNGEE in the germline V gene. The CDR3 extends over 15 amino acids.

This chain uses TRBV5-1 with TRBJ2-1; D perhaps matches TRBD2 (6 bases). Germline V gene sequence: CDR1 SGHRS, CDR2 YFSETQ. Trimming took 2 bases from V and 8 from J, leaving 11 bases between them. The CDR3 consists of 13 residues. This CDR3 reads CASSFGEDDEQFF. The CDR3 region has the DNA TGCGCCAGCAGCTTTGGGGAGGATGATGAGCAGTTCTTC. Together with reference TRBV5-1 and TRBJ2-1, the CDR3 gives the full variable domain: KAGVTQTPRYLIKTRGQQVTLSCSPISGHRSVSWYQQTPGQGLQFLFEYFSETQRNKGNFPGRFSGRQFSNSRSEMNVSTLELGDSALYLCASSFGEDDEQFFGPGTRLTVL.

The rearrangement links TRBV12-5 to TRBJ2-7; 9 positions agree with TRBD2. CDR1 and CDR2 (germline): LGHNT, FRNRAP. V lost 9 bases and J lost 2; bases outside the gene matches: 5. This CDR3 has 13 residues. In DNA form, the CDR3 reads TGTGCTAGCAGCCGGACTAGCGCCTACGAGCAGTACTTC. Translation: CASSRTSAYEQYF.

The chain carries TRBV4-1 and TRBJ2-2; TRBD2 matches 9 bases. The CDR3 contains 16 residues. CDR1 and CDR2 (germline): MGHRA, YSYEKL. J was trimmed by 0 bases and V by 3 bases; bases with no gene match: 2. The CDR3 spells CASSQASGANTGELFF. Written as DNA, the CDR3 is TGCGCCAGCAGCCAGGCTAGCGGGGCGAACACCGGGGAGCTGTTTTTT.

This clone appeared once. The CDR3 protein is CAARLAGGGETQYF. CDR3 in DNA: TGTGCCGCGAGACTAGCGGGAGGGGGTGAGACCCAGTACTTC. The chain is built from TRBV6-1 and TRBJ2-5; 14 bases are shared with TRBD2. V was clipped by 11 bases and J by 5 bases; unmatched bases: 7. Germline V lookup: CDR1 MNHNS, CDR2 SASEGT. This CDR3 spans 14 amino acids.

V gene TRBV6-1 combines with J gene TRBJ2-1, with 10 bases matching TRBD2. With V trimmed by 0 bases and J by 1 base, 3 bases remained unmatched. This CDR3 is 17 amino acids long. The germline gives CDR1 MNHNS, CDR2 SASEGT. The CDR3 region is CASSEAPGLASYNEQFF. The CDR3 bases are TGTGCCAGCAGTGAAGCGCCGGGACTAGCGTCCTACAATGAGCAGTTCTTC.

The chain combines TRBV11-2 with TRBJ2-1; TRBD2 agrees at 8 bases. Germline CDR1 SGHAT, CDR2 FQNNGV. The CDR3 runs 16 residues. J lost 0 bases, V lost 3 bases, and 4 bases had no gene match. The CDR3 region is CASSLNSGNSYNEQFF. CDR3 in DNA: TGTGCCAGCAGCTTGAATAGCGGGAACTCCTACAATGAGCAGTTCTTC.

The chain carries TRBV10-2 and TRBJ1-2, with 7 bases lining up with TRBD1. J gave up 0 bases and V 7 bases, and 5 bases lay outside the gene matches. The CDR3 sequence is 14 residues long. Per the germline V gene, CDR1 is WSHSY and CDR2 is SAAADI. Written as DNA, the CDR3 is TGCGCCAGCACCTCGACAGGGACTAACTATGGCTACACCTTC. This sequence encodes CASTSTGTNYGYTF.

This rearrangement joins TRBV11-2 to TRBJ1-2, with a weak D call TRBD1 (5 bases). Trimming removed 0 bases from V and 8 bases from J, with 13 bases in between. This CDR3 has 14 residues. CDR1 and CDR2 from the germline V gene are SGHAT and FQNNGV. The chain's CDR3 is CASSLEGAGGGYTF. The DNA of the CDR3 is TGTGCCAGCAGCTTAGAAGGGGCCGGAGGGGGCTACACCTTC.

This clone has just one count. The genes are TRBV19 and TRBJ1-1; a weak D match, TRBD1 (6 bases). The CDR3 consists of 13 residues. The germline gives CDR1 LNHDA, CDR2 SQIVND (reference sequence). V was cut by 7 bases and J by 4 bases, with 13 bases left in between. This chain's CDR3 is CASKLRGTTEAFF. The CDR3 nucleotides read TGTGCCAGTAAACTAAGGGGGACCACTGAAGCTTTCTTT.

This chain links TRBV18 with TRBJ2-1; 9 positions match TRBD1. The V gene's germline CDR1 is KGHSH and CDR2 LQKENI. V dropped 3 bases and J dropped 3; count of bases not matched to a gene: 6. The CDR3 is 16 residues long. The CDR3 loop is CASSPPGTGSYNEQFF. CDR3 sequence (DNA): TGTGCCAGCTCACCCCCCGGGACAGGGAGCTACAATGAGCAGTTCTTC.

This chain uses TRBV18 with TRBJ1-5, with a weak D call TRBD1 (5 bases). Trimming took 3 bases from V and 0 from J, leaving 9 bases between them. The CDR3 length is 15 residues. CDR1 is KGHSH, CDR2 LQKENI, per germline. CDR3 amino acids: CASSPGQHSNQPQHF. CDR3 nucleotide sequence: TGTGCCAGCTCACCCGGACAACATAGCAATCAGCCCCAGCATTTT.